This T cell receptor (beta chain) is drawn from a study of cytomegalovirus exposure and HLA in healthy donors. Whole-study findings and limits: Researchers reported in a later analysis that a missense DCLRE1C variant was tied to TCR beta V- and J-gene trimming. Analyses of presence and absence presupposed an approximately uniform sequencing depth across donors.

The CDR3 spans 13 residues. Germline V gene sequence: CDR1 SGHTA, CDR2 FQGNSA. V was shortened by 1 base and J by 7 bases, with 10 bases between the two germline ends. 60 Vbeta and 13 Jbeta primers were used in PCR. The assay was immunoSEQ multiplex PCR, and TCRdb's table has in-frame clones only and misses some. This table holds about 180,000 clones, over 70% found once. This clone occurred a few times. Its antigen is still unknown. Sequencing was carried out using PBMCs. The chain carries TRBV7-2 and TRBJ1-2; D may be TRBD1 (5 bases). The receptor was derived from a man aged 18 to 29 in good health and CMV-seronegative. CDR3 sequence (DNA): TGTGCCAGCAGCTTAGGGTGGGGCCGTGGCTACACCTTC. Translating gives CASSLGWGRGYTF. Full variable domain (missing parts from reference TRBV7-2 and TRBJ1-2): GAGVSQSPSNKVTEKGKDVELRCDPISGHTALYWYRQSLGQGLEFLIYFQGNSAPDKSGLPSDRFSAERTGGSVSTLTIQRTQQEDSAVYLCASSLGWGRGYTFGSGTRLTVV.